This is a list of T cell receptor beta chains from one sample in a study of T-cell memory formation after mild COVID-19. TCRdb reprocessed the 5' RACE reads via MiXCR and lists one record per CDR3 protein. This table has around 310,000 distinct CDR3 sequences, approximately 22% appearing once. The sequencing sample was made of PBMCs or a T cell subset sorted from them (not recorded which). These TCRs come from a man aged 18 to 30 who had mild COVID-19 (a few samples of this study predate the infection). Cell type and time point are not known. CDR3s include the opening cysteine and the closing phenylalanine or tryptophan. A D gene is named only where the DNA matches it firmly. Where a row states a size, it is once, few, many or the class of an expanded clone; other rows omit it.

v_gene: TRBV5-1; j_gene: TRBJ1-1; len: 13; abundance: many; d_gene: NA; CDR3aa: CASSLAVRTEAFF; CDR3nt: TGCGCCAGCAGCTTGGCGGTGCGGACTGAAGCTTTCTTT
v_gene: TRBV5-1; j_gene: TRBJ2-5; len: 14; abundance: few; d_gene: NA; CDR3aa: CASSPGTVGETQYF; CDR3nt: TGCGCCAGCAGCCCAGGGACGGTGGGGGAGACCCAGTACTTC
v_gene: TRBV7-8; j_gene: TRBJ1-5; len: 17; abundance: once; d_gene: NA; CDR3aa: CASSLAFSGPASQPQHF; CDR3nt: TGTGCCAGCAGCTTAGCGTTTTCGGGGCCAGCAAGTCAGCCCCAGCATTTT
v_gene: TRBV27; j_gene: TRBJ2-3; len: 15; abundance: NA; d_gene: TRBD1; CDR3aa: CASSSIGQEKNTQYF; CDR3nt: TGTGCCAGCAGTTCGATCGGACAGGAGAAAAATACGCAGTATTTT
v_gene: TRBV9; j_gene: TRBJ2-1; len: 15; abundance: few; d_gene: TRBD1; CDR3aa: CASSGTGVSYNEQFF; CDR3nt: TGTGCCAGCAGCGGGACAGGGGTCAGCTACAATGAGCAGTTCTTC
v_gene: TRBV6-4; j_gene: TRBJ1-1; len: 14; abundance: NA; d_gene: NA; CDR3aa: CASSDSMESTEAFF; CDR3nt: TGTGCCAGCAGTGACTCAATGGAAAGCACTGAAGCTTTCTTT
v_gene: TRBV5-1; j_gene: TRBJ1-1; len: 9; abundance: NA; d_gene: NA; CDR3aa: CASSAEAFF; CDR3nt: TGCGCCAGCAGCGCTGAAGCTTTCTTT
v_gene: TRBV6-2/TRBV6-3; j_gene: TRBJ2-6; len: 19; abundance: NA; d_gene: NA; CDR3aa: CASKRVGYSYLSGANVLTF; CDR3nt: TGTGCCAGCAAGAGAGTGGGGTATAGTTACCTCTCTGGGGCCAACGTCCTGACTTTC
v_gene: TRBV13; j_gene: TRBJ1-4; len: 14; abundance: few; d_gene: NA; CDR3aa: CASSLDRRNEKLFF; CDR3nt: TGTGCCAGCAGCTTAGACAGGAGAAATGAAAAACTGTTTTTT
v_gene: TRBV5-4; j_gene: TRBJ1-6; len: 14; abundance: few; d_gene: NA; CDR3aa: CASSFDRYNSPLHF; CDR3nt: TGTGCCAGCAGCTTTGACCGATATAATTCACCCCTCCACTTT
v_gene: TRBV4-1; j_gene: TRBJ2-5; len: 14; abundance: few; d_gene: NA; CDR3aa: CASSFRTAWETQYF; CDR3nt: TGCGCCAGCAGCTTCCGGACAGCGTGGGAGACCCAGTACTTC
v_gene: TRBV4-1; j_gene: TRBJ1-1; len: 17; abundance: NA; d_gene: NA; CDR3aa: CASSQVFRGRRGTEAFF; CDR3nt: TGCGCCAGCAGCCAAGTATTCAGGGGACGGAGGGGAACTGAAGCTTTCTTT
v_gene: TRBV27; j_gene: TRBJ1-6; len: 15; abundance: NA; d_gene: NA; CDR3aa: CASSPLGAYNSPLHF; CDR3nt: TGTGCCAGCAGCCCCCTAGGGGCTTATAATTCACCCCTCCACTTT
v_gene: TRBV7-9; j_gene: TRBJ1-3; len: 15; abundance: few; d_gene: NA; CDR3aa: CASSLAGSTGNTIYF; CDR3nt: TGTGCCAGCAGCTTAGCAGGGAGCACTGGAAACACCATATATTTT